Presented here are 25 T cell receptor beta chains from one specimen sequenced in a study of T cells in Graves' hyperthyroidism and ophthalmopathy (dated by TCRdb to about 2019). Preparation of the library involved multiplex PCR. The sample was run on an Illumina HiSeq 2000. TCR beta CDR3 regions were amplified from RNA transcripts. The first round of RT-PCR for the TCR CDR3 was performed with the HTBI primer set and the Qiagen OneStep RT-PCR kit. The public reads were quality trimmed at Q25 with fastp and then assembled into clones with MiXCR by TCRdb, keeping productive beta chains. Each CDR3 protein gets just one entry, which takes the most common genes and DNA from the rows behind it. In this sample the table shows roughly 510,000 distinct CDR3 sequences, about 46% of which occur a single time. The biggest ten clones account for about two fifths of the sample. Sequencing input: peripheral blood or thyroid tissue (not recorded which). These receptors originate from an adult woman with Graves' disease, either hyperthyroidism or ophthalmopathy (not recorded which).

This clonotype showed up many times. A much larger clone lies a single base off, so this may be a read error. The V gene is TRBV6-2 or TRBV6-3, the J gene TRBJ1-1; the D is unclear. Germline V gene lookup returns CDR1 MNHEY and CDR2 SVGEGT. Trimming shortened V by 6 bases and J by 2 bases, and 4 bases separated the two germline ends. CDR3 length: 11 residues. The CDR3 region is CASRDNTEAFF. The CDR3 nucleotides read TGTGCCAGCAGGGATAACACTGAAGCTTTCTTT.

V and J are TRBV29-1 and TRBJ2-7, with TRBD2 matching over 9 bases. The CDR3 runs to 14 residues. Germline V lookup: CDR1 SQVTM, CDR2 ANQGSEA. J lost 4 bases, V lost 1 base, and 5 bases had no gene match. The chain's CDR3 is CSVEGGTSWYEQYF. CDR3 in DNA: TGCAGCGTTGAAGGGGGGACTAGCTGGTACGAGCAGTACTTC.

As for this clonotype: A much larger clone lies a single base off, so this may be a read error. The chain is built from TRBV10-3 and TRBJ2-5; 7 bases fit TRBD1. Germline lookup yields CDR1 ENHRY and CDR2 SYGVKD. This CDR3 comprises 15 residues. CDR3 amino acids: CASSLGRGGGETQYF. CDR3 sequence (DNA): TGTGCCAGCAGTTTAGGGAGAGGGGGCGGCGAGACCCAGTACTTC.

The chain has TRBV9 and TRBJ1-2; no firm D call. CDR3 length equals 12 residues. Looked up from germline, CDR1 is SGDLS and CDR2 is YYNGEE. The ends were cut back, 2 bases at V and 8 bases at J, with 10 bases in the middle. In DNA form, the CDR3 reads TGTGCCAGCAGCGTGACATTCGGCGGCTACACCTTC. This gives the protein CASSVTFGGYTF.

This clonotype was observed many times. The chain employs TRBV4-2 and TRBJ1-5, with D possibly TRBD1 on 5 matching bases. Germline values: CDR1 LGHNA, CDR2 YNFKEQ. This CDR3 has 14 amino acids. Trimming pared 1 base from V and 1 base from J, leaving 5 bases between. CDR3 in amino acids: CASSQAGSNQPQHF. CDR3 nucleotide sequence: TGTGCCAGCAGCCAAGCAGGGAGCAATCAGCCCCAGCATTTT.

This clonotype was picked up many times. This chain links TRBV10-3 with TRBJ1-6, with TRBD1 as a possible D gene (6 bases). Trimming took off 2 bases at V and 9 bases at J, with 14 bases between the two ends. Germline V lookup: CDR1 ENHRY, CDR2 SYGVKD. This CDR3 is 15 amino acids long. Here the CDR3 reads CAISERGAPTSPLHF. CDR3 DNA: TGTGCCATCAGTGAGAGGGGGGCGCCGACTTCACCCCTCCACTTT.

The chain joins TRBV7-9 to TRBJ2-7; 11 positions agree with TRBD2. Looked up from germline, CDR1 is SEHNR and CDR2 is FQNEAQ (reference sequence). The junction had 6 bases not matched to a gene; V was cut back by 5 bases and J by 0 bases. This CDR3 contains 16 residues. The DNA of the CDR3 is TGTGCCAGCAGCCCAGGACTAGCGGGCCCCTCCTACGAGCAGTACTTC. Translation gives CASSPGLAGPSYEQYF.

The chain recombines TRBV7-8 with TRBJ1-5; TRBD1 matches at 7 bases. CDR3 size: 17 residues. Germline CDR1 reads SGHVS; CDR2 reads FQNEAQ. J was trimmed by 3 bases and V by 6 bases; bases with no gene match: 14. The DNA of the CDR3 is TGTGCCAGCAGGCGGCACCTGGGGACAGAACACAATCAGCCCCAGCATTTT. Amino acid sequence: CASRRHLGTEHNQPQHF.

V gene TRBV10-3 combines with J gene TRBJ1-2, with D unresolved. V was shortened by 0 bases and J by 1 base, with 12 bases between the two germline ends. The germline gives CDR1 ENHRY, CDR2 SYGVKD. CDR3 length: 16 residues. CDR3 protein: CAISESGYIFNYGYTF. CDR3 DNA: TGTGCCATCAGTGAGTCCGGATACATCTTTAACTATGGCTACACCTTC.

This clonotype was counted once. V gene TRBV7-9 combines with J gene TRBJ2-5; the D gene is possibly TRBD1 (7 bases). The V and J ends lost 5 bases and 5 bases respectively, with 27 bases between them. Germline V gives CDR1 SEHNR, CDR2 FQNEAQ (reference sequence). This CDR3 has 18 residues. For the CDR3, the DNA is TGTGCCAGCAGCCATGGACAGGCGAACACCGGGGAGGTCGAGACCCAGTACTTC. The encoded protein is CASSHGQANTGEVETQYF. Together with reference TRBV7-9 and TRBJ2-5, the CDR3 gives the full variable domain: DTGVSQNPRHKITKRGQNVTFRCDPISEHNRLYWYRQTLGQGPEFLTYFQNEAQLEKSRLLSDRFSAERPKGSFSTLEIQRTEQGDSAMYLCASSHGQANTGEVETQYFGPGTRLLVL.

This clonotype occurred many times. The rearrangement joins TRBV3-1 to TRBJ1-5, with D perhaps matching TRBD1 (5 bases). V was clipped by 1 base and J by 6 bases, with 10 bases between them. The CDR3 is 14 residues long. Germline V gene lookup returns CDR1 LGHDT and CDR2 YNNKEL (reference sequence). CDR3 sequence reads: CASSQGRVSQPQHF. DNA for the CDR3: TGTGCCAGCAGCCAAGGCAGGGTAAGTCAGCCCCAGCATTTT.

This clonotype occurred once. The V call is TRBV20-1, the J call TRBJ1-5, with TRBD1 matching over 10 bases. This CDR3 contains 14 residues. Looked up from germline, CDR1 is DFQATT and CDR2 is SNEGSKA (reference sequence). V gave up 4 bases and J gave up 5 bases; unmatched junction bases: 5. The CDR3 DNA follows: TGCAGTGCTACCGGACAGGGGGGACATCAGCCCCAGCATTTT. Encoded protein: CSATGQGGHQPQHF.

The gene calls are TRBV5-4 and TRBJ2-7, with D possibly being TRBD1 (6 bases). Germline CDR1 SGHNT, CDR2 YYREEE (reference sequence). The ends were cut back, 0 bases at V and 2 bases at J, with 15 bases in the middle. The CDR3 consists of 16 residues. CDR3 protein: CASSLVGTDSPYEQYF. Here the CDR3 DNA reads TGTGCCAGCAGCTTGGTAGGAACGGACAGTCCCTACGAGCAGTACTTC.

This clonotype was detected ten times or more. The chain employs TRBV7-6 and TRBJ2-7; 8 bases map to TRBD2. V lost 4 bases and J lost 2; bases outside the gene matches: 7. This CDR3 comprises 15 residues. Germline values: CDR1 SGHVS, CDR2 FNYEAQ. CDR3 sequence reads: CASSSLAGTAYEQYF. The CDR3 DNA is TGTGCCAGCAGCTCTTTAGCGGGAACTGCCTACGAGCAGTACTTC. Based on the CDR3 plus reference TRBV7-6 and TRBJ2-7, the full variable domain is GAGVSQSPRYKVTKRGQDVALRCDPISGHVSLYWYRQALGQGPEFLTYFNYEAQQDKSGLPNDRFSAERPEGSISTLTIQRTEQRDSAMYRCASSSLAGTAYEQYFGPGTRLTVT.

The V gene is TRBV7-9, the J gene TRBJ2-7; tentatively, D is TRBD1 (6 bases). CDR1 and CDR2 (germline): SEHNR, FQNEAQ (reference sequence). V lost 5 bases, J lost 5 bases, and 13 bases lay in between. This CDR3 spans 13 amino acids. The CDR3 region is CASSPPAGDEQYF. CDR3 bases: TGTGCCAGCAGCCCCCCAGCAGGGGACGAGCAGTACTTC.

The CDR3: CASTPASGSRNEQFF. The CDR3, as DNA: TGTGCCAGCACCCCAGCGAGCGGGAGTCGCAATGAGCAGTTCTTC. The V and J genes are TRBV7-8 and TRBJ2-1, with 8 bases fitting TRBD2. CDR3 length: 15 residues. Germline V gene lookup returns CDR1 SGHVS and CDR2 FQNEAQ. The junction had 11 bases not matched to a gene; V was cut back by 7 bases and J by 6 bases.

This sequence joins TRBV5-4 and TRBJ1-2, with 7 bases lining up with TRBD1. The CDR3 is 17 residues long. Germline V gives CDR1 SGHNT, CDR2 YYREEE (reference sequence). J was trimmed by 3 bases and V by 4 bases; bases with no gene match: 15. The chain's CDR3 is CASSTRDRGYLYYGYTF. CDR3 coding DNA: TGTGCCAGCAGCACTCGGGACAGAGGGTACCTTTACTATGGCTACACCTTC.

With respect to this clonotype: One base away lies a much larger clone, so this may be a sequencing read error. The DNA is left out, because the CDR3 cannot be placed on it with certainty; the CDR3 is given as TCRdb lists it. This chain joins TRBV19 and TRBJ2-2; no check of the table's D call, TRBD1, against the DNA was made. Counting both end residues, the CDR3 totals 17 amino acids. Germline assignment: CDR1 LNHDA and CDR2 SQIVND (reference sequence). CDR3 amino acids: CASSRLGFGEGTGELFF.

This clonotype came up many times. The chain is built from TRBV7-9 and TRBJ1-5; no definite D call. Germline loops: CDR1 SEHNR, CDR2 FQNEAQ (reference sequence). The V end lost 4 bases, the J end lost 3 bases, and 10 bases lay between the germline ends. The CDR3 is 14 amino acids. The CDR3 nucleotides are TGTGCCAGCAGCTCGAGCAGAAACAATCAGCCCCAGCATTTT. It yields the protein CASSSSRNNQPQHF.

CDR3 nucleotide sequence: TGTGCCAGCAGTTACCGATCGGGTGAAAAACTGTTTTTT. Translation gives CASSYRSGEKLFF. The chain links TRBV6-6 to TRBJ1-4; D is ambiguous. The V gene's germline CDR1 is MNHNY and CDR2 SVGAGI (reference sequence). CDR3 size: 13 residues. Trimming took 2 bases from V and 7 from J, leaving 8 bases between them.

Here the CDR3 reads CASSLDGRGTSEAFF. The CDR3 DNA sequence: TGTGCCAGCAGCTTAGACGGGCGGGGGACAAGTGAAGCTTTCTTT. The rearrangement links TRBV7-8 to TRBJ1-1; D may be TRBD1 (6 bases). V was shortened by 1 base and J by 7 bases, with 16 bases between the two germline ends. The CDR3 extends over 15 amino acids. CDR1 and CDR2 from the germline V gene are SGHVS and FQNEAQ.

This clonotype was seen repeatedly, ten times or more. The CDR3 spells CATSKLRGNSPLHF. DNA for the CDR3: TGTGCCACCAGCAAACTCAGGGGAAATTCACCCCTCCACTTT. The chain is built from TRBV15 and TRBJ1-6; perhaps TRBD1 as D (6 bases). The CDR3 spans 14 residues. V was shortened by 4 bases and J by 7 bases, with 11 bases between the two germline ends. In germline, CDR1 is LNHNV, CDR2 YYDKDF (reference sequence).

This chain joins TRBV29-1 and TRBJ1-5; 7 nucleotides line up with TRBD1. V lost 5 bases, J lost 6 bases, and 4 bases stayed unmatched. This CDR3 has 12 residues. The V gene's germline CDR1 is SQVTM and CDR2 ANQGSEA. Here the CDR3 DNA reads TGCAGCGTTAGACAGGGATTTCAGCCCCAGCATTTT. Residues: CSVRQGFQPQHF.

CDR3 coding DNA: TGTGCCAGCAGCTTAGGTCCATTGGGTCGTAGCGGCTCCTACGAGCAGTACTTC. It codes for CASSLGPLGRSGSYEQYF. J is TRBJ2-7 and V is TRBV7-8; D might be TRBD2 (6 bases). Trimming removed 1 base from V and 0 bases from J, with 19 bases in between. CDR1 is SGHVS and CDR2 is FQNEAQ in the germline V gene. The CDR3 runs 18 residues.

The chain is built from TRBV7-2 and TRBJ2-2, with D unresolved. The germline V gene has CDR1 SGHTA and CDR2 FQGNSA. V dropped 7 bases and J dropped 4 bases, with 19 bases sitting between them. CDR3 size: 16 residues. The CDR3 DNA sequence: TGTGCCAGCATTCCTTCTGGGGTCTCGAGCACCGGGGAGCTGTTTTTT. Translating gives CASIPSGVSSTGELFF.